These 4 T cell receptor beta chains came from one sample sequenced in a study of T cell changes during pregnancy in multiple sclerosis. Assay: immunoSEQ multiplex PCR; the TCRdb copy retains only in-frame clones and omits some. The sample holds 35,000 or so clones; 90% to 95% are singletons and the top ten take approximately 3%. Sequenced material: CD4+ T cells from peripheral blood mononuclear cells, taken in the third trimester of pregnancy. These receptors were obtained from a female donor in good health, enrolled as a control in a pregnancy study.

The V gene is TRBV5-1, the J gene TRBJ1-6; TRBD1 agrees at 7 bases. Germline-derived CDR1 and CDR2 are SGHRS and YFSETQ. Trimming at V came to 0 bases and at J to 10 bases, leaving 7 bases not matched to a gene. This CDR3 contains 15 residues. This CDR3 is CASSLEQGGISPLHF. The CDR3 DNA reads as TGCGCCAGCAGCTTGGAGCAGGGGGGAATATCACCCCTCCACTTT.

CDR3 residues: CASSQDEAAYEQYF. CDR3 coding DNA: TGTGCCAGCAGCCAAGATGAGGCGGCCTACGAGCAGTACTTC. The chain couples TRBV4-2 to TRBJ2-7; D ambiguous. Trimming left V 0 bases short and J 2 bases short, with 8 bases between. The CDR3 is made up of 14 amino acids. Germline-derived CDR1 and CDR2 are LGHNA and YNFKEQ.

About this clone: Relative to the germline gene, one junction end is altered; a read error may explain this. The chain couples TRBV5-1 to TRBJ1-1, with D unclear. The CDR3 is made up of 14 amino acids. CDR1 SGHRS and CDR2 YFSETQ come from the germline V gene. The CDR3: CVSSLETMNTEAFF. For the CDR3, the DNA is TGCGTCAGCAGCTTGGAGACTATGAACACTGAAGCTTTCTTT. The full variable domain, in which reference TRBV5-1 and TRBJ1-1 provide the parts outside the CDR3, is KAGVTQTPRYLIKTRGQQVTLSCSPISGHRSVSWYQQTPGQGLQFLFEYFSETQRNKGNFPGRFSGRQFSNSRSEMNVSTLELGDSALYLCVSSLETMNTEAFFGQGTRLTVV.

For the CDR3, the DNA is TGTGCCAGCAGCCGTCAGGGTTTGTCTGGCAATCAGCCCCAGCATTTT. Its protein product is CASSRQGLSGNQPQHF. This chain connects TRBV13 to TRBJ1-5; a weak D match, TRBD1 (5 bases). V gave up 5 bases and J gave up 2 bases, with 16 bases separating them. The germline V gene encodes CDR1 PRHDT and CDR2 FYEKMQ (reference sequence). The CDR3 contains 16 residues.